These 15 T cell receptor beta chains were all obtained from the same sample, sequenced in a study of blood T cell repertoires in COVID-19. Sequenced by immunoSEQ multiplex PCR; TCRdb stores in-frame clones only, minus some. The sample yields roughly 200,000 clones, over 70% seen once. Material for sequencing was peripheral blood. These receptors all stem from a woman aged 35 to 49 with COVID-19, enrolled during active disease.

The chain carries TRBV18 and TRBJ1-5; 12 bases map to TRBD1. This CDR3 has 16 residues. The V gene end was trimmed by 3 bases and the J gene end by 6 bases; junction bases not matched to a gene: 6. In germline, CDR1 is KGHSH, CDR2 LQKENI. The chain's CDR3 is CASSPAGTGGIQPQHF. CDR3 DNA: TGTGCCAGCTCACCTGCCGGGACAGGGGGCATTCAGCCCCAGCATTTT.

The chain recombines TRBV3-1 (or the pseudogene TRBV3-2) with TRBJ2-4, with D maybe TRBD1 (5 bases). This CDR3 is 15 amino acids long. Germline CDR1 and CDR2: LGHDT and YNNKEL (reference sequence). V gave up 2 bases and J gave up 1 base, with 9 bases separating them. CDR3 nucleotide sequence: TGTGCCAGCAGCCAATTTAGGGGTGCCAAAAACATTCAGTACTTC. Protein sequence: CASSQFRGAKNIQYF.

The V call is TRBV27, the J call TRBJ2-2; 10 positions match TRBD2. Per germline, CDR1 MNHEY and CDR2 SMNVEV (reference sequence). This CDR3 contains 14 residues. After removal of 8 bases from V and 3 bases from J, the junction contained 3 bases not matched to a gene. CDR3 nucleotide sequence: TGTGCCAGCCTTAGCGGGAGGTACACCGGGGAGCTGTTTTTT. This translates into CASLSGRYTGELFF.

The V gene is TRBV29-1, the J gene TRBJ2-3; TRBD1 matches at 7 bases. This CDR3 has 15 amino acids. J was trimmed by 2 bases and V by 7 bases; bases with no gene match: 12. The germline gives CDR1 SQVTM, CDR2 ANQGSEA. CDR3 amino acids: CSDLTGTEPTDTQYF. CDR3 nucleotides: TGCAGCGACCTAACCGGGACAGAACCCACAGATACGCAGTATTTT.

The CDR3 DNA is TGTGCCATGCGGGGGAGGGGAAGGACCCGGGCATCGACTGGAAACACCATATATTTT. This encodes CAMRGRGRTRASTGNTIYF. The rearrangement links TRBV14 to TRBJ1-3; TRBD1 might be the D (5 bases). V lost 10 bases and J 2 bases, leaving 30 bases between the germline ends. CDR3 length: 19 residues. Germline V CDR1 and CDR2: SGHDN, FVKESK.

The J gene is TRBJ2-7, the V gene TRBV18; D perhaps matches TRBD2 (6 bases). Per the germline V gene, CDR1 is KGHSH and CDR2 is LQKENI. V gave up 6 bases and J gave up 6 bases, with 15 bases separating them. The CDR3 extends over 13 amino acids. CDR3 region: CASSPGLESEQYF. In DNA, the CDR3 is TGTGCCAGCTCTCCGGGACTTGAGAGCGAGCAGTACTTC.

The chain combines TRBV29-1 with TRBJ2-5, with 15 positions matching TRBD2. Germline V CDR1 and CDR2: SQVTM, ANQGSEA. V was clipped by 6 bases and J by 3 bases; unmatched bases: 5. The CDR3 consists of 15 residues. The CDR3 nucleotides are TGCAGCGTCCGCAGGACTAGCGGGGGGGAAGAGACCCAGTACTTC. Its protein product is CSVRRTSGGEETQYF.

This clone was picked up one time. This chain uses TRBV7-6 with TRBJ1-6; the match to TRBD1 covers 7 bases. The CDR3 sequence is 18 residues long. V trimming: 1 base; J trimming: 2 bases; junction bases outside the gene matches: 8. CDR1 is SGHVS, CDR2 FNYEAQ, per germline. The DNA for the CDR3 is TGTGCCAGCAGCTTAGAGGGCAGGGGGAGCGCCTATAATTCACCCCTCCACTTT. Encoded protein: CASSLEGRGSAYNSPLHF.

J is TRBJ2-6 and V is TRBV19, with a weak D call TRBD1 (6 bases). The CDR3 has 15 residues. The germline V gene encodes CDR1 LNHDA and CDR2 SQIVND (reference sequence). V shed 2 bases and J shed 2 bases, with 7 bases lying between them. The CDR3 nucleotides are TGTGCCAGTAGTATACAGGGGACTGGGGCCAACGTCCTGACTTTC. Translated, it gives CASSIQGTGANVLTF.

The chain carries TRBV7-6 and TRBJ2-7; the D gene is possibly TRBD2 (6 bases). Germline V gives CDR1 SGHVS, CDR2 FNYEAQ. CDR3 length: 13 amino acids. V gave up 6 bases and J gave up 1 base, with 10 bases separating them. CDR3 sequence: CASSGGTSYEQYF. For the CDR3, the DNA is TGTGCCAGCAGTGGAGGGACGTCCTACGAGCAGTACTTC. The entire variable domain, with the rest obtained from reference TRBV7-6 and TRBJ2-7, is as follows: GAGVSQSPRYKVTKRGQDVALRCDPISGHVSLYWYRQALGQGPEFLTYFNYEAQQDKSGLPNDRFSAERPEGSISTLTIQRTEQRDSAMYRCASSGGTSYEQYFGPGTRLTVT.

The chain links TRBV10-3 to TRBJ2-1; 8 bases are a match to TRBD1. V was pared by 5 bases and J by 4 bases, with 25 bases of the junction left unmatched. The germline V gene has CDR1 ENHRY and CDR2 SYGVKD. CDR3 length: 21 residues. The CDR3 loop reads CAISFPRSQVAQGALYNEQFF. CDR3 nucleotide sequence: TGTGCCATCAGTTTCCCTAGGAGTCAGGTAGCTCAGGGGGCGTTGTACAATGAGCAGTTCTTC.

The chain recombines TRBV29-1 with TRBJ2-7, with D tentatively TRBD1 (5 bases). From germline, CDR1 is SQVTM and CDR2 ANQGSEA. Trimming stripped 4 bases from V and 4 bases from J, with 8 bases between. The CDR3 is made up of 11 amino acids. As DNA, the CDR3 is TGCAGCGTTGGCAGGGTGTACGAGCAGTACTTC. Translated, it gives CSVGRVYEQYF.

This clone was counted once. The chain has TRBV18 and TRBJ2-3; 8 bases are shared with TRBD1. The V gene's germline CDR1 is KGHSH and CDR2 LQKENI. V shed 7 bases and J 5 bases; nucleotides not matched to a gene: 5. This CDR3 region has 13 residues. CDR3 in amino acids: CASFTGGKDTQYF. CDR3 nucleotide sequence: TGTGCCAGCTTCACAGGGGGTAAAGATACGCAGTATTTT.

The V and J genes are TRBV14 and TRBJ1-6, with TRBD1 as a possible D gene (5 bases). V lost 4 bases to trimming and J lost 9 bases, with 13 bases between them. The CDR3 contains 14 residues. CDR1 is SGHDN, CDR2 FVKESK, per germline. CDR3 DNA sequence: TGTGCCAGCAGCCCGATAGGGGTGGGTTCACCCCTCCACTTT. Protein: CASSPIGVGSPLHF. The whole variable domain, filled in from reference TRBV14 and TRBJ1-6, reads EAGVTQFPSHSVIEKGQTVTLRCDPISGHDNLYWYRRVMGKEIKFLLHFVKESKQDESGMPNNRFLAERTGGTYSTLKVQPAELEDSGVYFCASSPIGVGSPLHFGNGTRLTVT.

The rearrangement joins TRBV11-3 to TRBJ2-7, with D maybe TRBD2 (6 bases). Trimming cost V 5 bases and J 4 bases, with 18 bases left between them. There are 15 residues in the CDR3. The V gene's germline CDR1 is SGHNT and CDR2 YENEEA. CDR3 sequence reads: CASSTHSGSVYEQYF. The DNA for the CDR3 is TGTGCCAGCAGCACCCACAGCGGGTCGGTGTACGAGCAGTACTTC.